These 15 T cell receptor beta chains were all obtained from the same sample, sequenced in a study of blood T cells in healthy people across ages. A second 7 to 11 cycle PCR used barcoded and J-beta primers. TCRdb passed the 5' RACE reads through MiXCR, listing each CDR3 protein once. The sample has about 1 million distinct CDR3 sequences, roughly 24% seen once. This same sample was also taken into another study, of T cells of mothers and their children.

The sample consisted of blood. The receptor source for this set is a girl aged 2 to 10 in good health.

This clonotype was seen a few times. J is TRBJ2-3 and V is TRBV29-1, with unresolved D. With 4 bases removed from V and 1 base from J, the gap between germline ends came to 9 bases. The CDR3 spans 13 residues. CDR1 and CDR2 from the germline V gene are SQVTM and ANQGSEA. CDR3 DNA: TGCAGCGTTGCTTTTGCGGGCACAGATACGCAGTATTTT. This encodes CSVAFAGTDTQYF.

This chain joins TRBV7-8 and TRBJ2-4, with no clear D. In germline, CDR1 is SGHVS, CDR2 FQNEAQ. V was shortened by 1 base and J by 7 bases, with 14 bases between the two germline ends. CDR3 length: 15 amino acids. The CDR3 region is CASSLEGLVGNIQYF. The CDR3 nucleotides read TGTGCCAGCAGCTTAGAGGGTCTAGTAGGGAACATTCAGTACTTC.

The V gene is TRBV10-3, the J gene TRBJ2-3, with D possibly being TRBD2 (6 bases). V was pared by 10 bases and J by 2 bases, with 16 bases between. Germline assignment: CDR1 ENHRY and CDR2 SYGVKD. The CDR3 extends over 14 amino acids. The CDR3 region has the DNA TGTGCCAGCGCACCGGGACTTTCCACAGATACGCAGTATTTT. Translated, it gives CASAPGLSTDTQYF.

The chain is built from TRBV29-1 and TRBJ1-2; unclear D gene. Per the germline V gene, CDR1 is SQVTM and CDR2 is ANQGSEA. The V end was cut by 7 bases, the J end by 6 bases, with 12 bases between. The CDR3 covers 11 residues. CDR3 in DNA: TGCAGCGCTGCCGGACTTGATGGCTACACCTTC. Translation gives CSAAGLDGYTF.

This clonotype was observed a few times. The V and J genes are TRBV11-2 and TRBJ2-5, with 11 positions matching TRBD2. J gave up 2 bases and V 4 bases, and 9 bases lay outside the gene matches. The germline gives CDR1 SGHAT, CDR2 FQNNGV. This CDR3 contains 17 residues. CDR3 in DNA: TGTGCCAGCAGCTCCATAGCGGGAGGGCCTGGACAAGAGACCCAGTACTTC. Its translation is CASSSIAGGPGQETQYF. Drawing the rest from reference TRBV11-2 and TRBJ2-5, the complete variable domain is EAGVAQSPRYKIIEKRQSVAFWCNPISGHATLYWYQQILGQGPKLLIQFQNNGVVDDSQLPKDRFSAERLKGVDSTLKIQPAKLEDSAVYLCASSSIAGGPGQETQYFGPGTRLLVL.

A few counts support this clonotype. The chain combines TRBV6-1 with TRBJ2-2, with TRBD2 identical over 11 bases. J gave up 2 bases and V 4 bases, and 6 bases lay outside the gene matches. From germline, CDR1 is MNHNS and CDR2 SASEGT. The CDR3 spans 17 residues. The chain's CDR3 is CASSVTSGNRNTGELFF. Here the CDR3 DNA reads TGTGCCAGCAGTGTGACTAGCGGGAATCGAAACACCGGGGAGCTGTTTTTT.

This clonotype showed up many times. The chain carries TRBV18 and TRBJ1-2; 8 bases map to TRBD1. Germline values: CDR1 KGHSH, CDR2 LQKENI. The CDR3 spans 15 residues. The J segment lost 4 bases and the V segment lost 5 bases, leaving 9 bases of the junction unmatched. Written as DNA, the CDR3 is TGTGCCAGCTCATCTGGACAGGGAAACCCCTATGGCTACACCTTC. This sequence encodes CASSSGQGNPYGYTF.

This clonotype was counted many times. V and J are TRBV12-3 or TRBV12-4 and TRBJ1-4, with TRBD1 matching 8 bases. The ends lost 4 bases at V and 6 bases at J; junction bases unmatched: 10. CDR3 size: 16 residues. The CDR3 loop reads CASSYRDRSGDEKLFF. DNA of the CDR3: TGTGCCAGCAGTTATCGGGACAGGAGTGGAGATGAAAAACTGTTTTTT.

This clonotype was counted a few times. CDR3 DNA sequence: TGTGCCAGCAGCTTGGCGAGACAGGGGAGGAGTGGAGGCTACACCTTC. It yields the protein CASSLARQGRSGGYTF. This rearrangement joins TRBV5-4 to TRBJ1-2; 8 nucleotides align to TRBD1. The CDR3 is made up of 16 amino acids. Germline V gene lookup returns CDR1 SGHNT and CDR2 YYREEE (reference sequence). The trim removed 0 bases at V and 8 bases at J, leaving 12 bases unmatched.

The V gene is TRBV24-1, the J gene TRBJ2-7, with D tentatively TRBD2 (5 bases). There are 12 residues in the CDR3. Germline CDR1 reads KGHDR; CDR2 reads SFDVKD. Trimming removed 2 bases at V and 5 bases at J, with 6 bases between. CDR3 region: CATSDSGDEQYF. As DNA, the CDR3 is TGTGCCACCAGTGATTCCGGGGACGAGCAGTACTTC.

This clonotype was counted only a few times. The gene calls are TRBV3-1 and TRBJ1-4; 7 bases line up with TRBD1. Trimming at V came to 4 bases and at J to 3 bases, leaving 8 bases not matched to a gene. The CDR3 extends over 16 amino acids. In germline, CDR1 is LGHDT, CDR2 YNNKEL (reference sequence). The CDR3 loop reads CASSLLQGRSNEKLFF. CDR3 in DNA: TGTGCCAGCAGCCTACTACAGGGGAGGTCTAATGAAAAACTGTTTTTT. The entire variable domain, with the rest obtained from reference TRBV3-1 and TRBJ1-4, is as follows: DTAVSQTPKYLVTQMGNDKSIKCEQNLGHDTMYWYKQDSKKFLKIMFSYNNKELIINETVPNRFSPKSPDKAHLNLHINSLELGDSAVYFCASSLLQGRSNEKLFFGSGTQLSVL.

The chain links TRBV5-1 to TRBJ1-2, with D possibly matching TRBD1 (5 bases). The V gene lost 3 bases and the J gene lost 4 bases, with 19 bases spanning the gap. The CDR3 has 16 amino acids. The germline CDR1 and CDR2 sequences are SGHRS and YFSETQ. CDR3 residues: CASSYDSTGRLYGYTF. CDR3 DNA sequence: TGCGCCAGCAGCTACGATAGTACAGGCAGACTCTATGGCTACACCTTC.

The chain combines TRBV27 with TRBJ2-1, with 7 bases fitting TRBD2. The germline CDR1 and CDR2 sequences are MNHEY and SMNVEV (reference sequence). V was pared by 6 bases and J by 8 bases, with 16 bases of the junction left unmatched. The CDR3 consists of 16 residues. This chain's CDR3 is CASSFSSGVKLDEQFF. The CDR3, as DNA: TGTGCCAGCAGCTTTTCCAGCGGGGTAAAGTTGGATGAGCAGTTCTTC.

This clonotype has a handful of counts. The chain is built from TRBV5-1 and TRBJ2-1; tentatively, D is TRBD1 or TRBD2 (6 bases each). Near its end, the DNA agrees better with TRBJ2-7, so the J call may be wrong. The CDR3 is 14 residues long. Germline-derived CDR1 and CDR2 are SGHRS and YFSETQ. CDR3 DNA sequence: TGCGCCAGCAGCTTTGGGACTGGGGGCGGCGAGCAGTACTTC. Translation gives CASSFGTGGGEQYF.

This clonotype was seen only a few times. This rearrangement joins TRBV14 to TRBJ2-5, with unresolved D. The CDR3 totals 13 residues. Trimming pared 2 bases from V and 6 bases from J, leaving 10 bases between. The germline V gene encodes CDR1 SGHDN and CDR2 FVKESK. The CDR3 bases are TGTGCCAGCAGCCAATCTCTTATCAAGACCCAGTACTTC. It is translated as CASSQSLIKTQYF.